This passage covers 18 T cell receptor beta chains from one sample sequenced in a study of blood T cell repertoires in COVID-19. Produced via immunoSEQ multiplex PCR; TCRdb's table is partial and in-frame only. The sample includes roughly 120,000 clones, 60% to 85% seen only once; the top ten take around 5.9%. Sequencing was done on a sample of peripheral blood. These receptors all come from a man in his 70s with acute or convalescent COVID-19.

The V and J genes are TRBV18 and TRBJ2-3; 7 bases agree with TRBD1. V lost 10 bases to trimming and J lost 2 bases; unmatched junction nucleotides: 9. The length of the CDR3 is 14 residues. Germline CDR1 reads KGHSH; CDR2 reads LQKENI. CDR3 amino acids: CATINGTATDTQYF. In DNA form, the CDR3 reads TGTGCCACCATCAACGGGACAGCCACAGATACGCAGTATTTT.

This chain's CDR3 is CASTGQRNTEAFF. CDR3 DNA: TGTGCCAGCACGGGACAGAGGAACACTGAAGCTTTCTTT. V and J are TRBV19 and TRBJ1-1; TRBD1 aligns across 7 bases. The CDR3 contains 13 residues. Germline trimming cut 9 bases from V and 1 base from J; bases unmatched to any gene: 5. Germline CDR1 and CDR2: LNHDA and SQIVND (reference sequence).

V gene TRBV3-1 (or the pseudogene TRBV3-2) combines with J gene TRBJ1-1; D is ambiguous. From germline, CDR1 is LGHDT and CDR2 YNNKEL (reference sequence). This CDR3 is built from 13 residues. Trimming took 4 bases from V and 1 from J, leaving 7 bases between them. Here the CDR3 reads CASSLPGNTEAFF. The CDR3 DNA reads TGTGCCAGCAGCCTACCGGGGAACACTGAAGCTTTCTTT.

This chain connects TRBV4-2 to TRBJ1-4, with TRBD1 identical over 7 bases. CDR1 LGHNA and CDR2 YNFKEQ come from the germline V gene. V shed 4 bases and J 11 bases; nucleotides not matched to a gene: 10. This CDR3 has 14 residues. CDR3 bases: TGTGCCAGCAGCCCCGAAGGCGGGACAGTGAAACTGTTTTTT. It is translated as CASSPEGGTVKLFF.

The chain has TRBV5-1 and TRBJ2-5, with D perhaps matching TRBD1 (5 bases). Trimming shortened V by 0 bases and J by 5 bases, and 17 bases separated the two germline ends. CDR1 SGHRS and CDR2 YFSETQ come from the germline V gene. The CDR3 is 16 residues long. CDR3 nucleotides: TGCGCCAGCAGCTTGGGTGCAGGGCCCCGTTACGAGACCCAGTACTTC. This sequence encodes CASSLGAGPRYETQYF.

V gene TRBV11-3 combines with J gene TRBJ2-3; D perhaps matches TRBD1 (6 bases). Trimming removed 2 bases at V and 4 bases at J, with 7 bases between. Germline V lookup: CDR1 SGHNT, CDR2 YENEEA. CDR3 length equals 13 residues. CDR3 DNA sequence: TGTGCCAGCAGCTTACCAGGGGCAGATACGCAGTATTTT. Protein product: CASSLPGADTQYF.

The chain combines TRBV24-1 with TRBJ1-5; D is unresolved. Looked up from germline, CDR1 is KGHDR and CDR2 is SFDVKD. Trimming left V 5 bases short and J 9 bases short, with 16 bases between. CDR3 length: 14 residues. CDR3 loop: CATSGEGSPGPQHF. Written as DNA, the CDR3 is TGTGCCACCAGTGGGGAGGGCAGTCCGGGGCCCCAGCATTTT.

This chain links TRBV6-4 with TRBJ2-5; D gene unclear. Germline CDR1 MRHNA, CDR2 SNTAGT. The CDR3 sequence is 13 residues long. The V end lost 8 bases, the J end lost 5 bases, and 15 bases lay between the germline ends. CDR3 in amino acids: CASPMPLRETQYF. The CDR3 DNA reads TGTGCCAGCCCCATGCCGTTGAGGGAGACCCAGTACTTC.

The V and J genes are TRBV28 and TRBJ2-5; TRBD1 agrees at 11 bases. V dropped 6 bases and J dropped 4; count of bases not matched to a gene: 1. The length of the CDR3 is 13 residues. Germline V gives CDR1 MDHEN, CDR2 SYDVKM. For the CDR3, the DNA is TGTGCCAGCAGGGGACAGGGGGGAGAGACCCAGTACTTC. It yields the protein CASRGQGGETQYF.

V gene TRBV5-4 combines with J gene TRBJ2-2; 8 positions match TRBD1. Trimming cost V 4 bases and J 2 bases; bases outside gene matches: 10. This CDR3 has 17 residues. CDR1 SGHNT and CDR2 YYREEE come from the germline V gene (reference sequence). Here the CDR3 DNA reads TGTGCCAGCAGCCCCAACCCCAGGGGGCACAACACCGGGGAGCTGTTTTTT. Encoded protein: CASSPNPRGHNTGELFF.

The genes are TRBV7-2 and TRBJ1-5; 7 nucleotides agree with TRBD1. CDR3 size: 14 residues. The germline V gene encodes CDR1 SGHTA and CDR2 FQGNSA. The V segment lost 5 bases and the J segment 4 bases; nucleotides outside the gene matches: 5. The CDR3 nucleotides read TGTGCCAGCAGCCCGACAGGGACAAATCAGCCCCAGCATTTT. This sequence encodes CASSPTGTNQPQHF.

The V call is TRBV2, the J call TRBJ2-5; 9 bases match TRBD1. Trimming cost V 5 bases and J 5 bases; bases outside gene matches: 3. CDR1 is SNHLY and CDR2 is FYNNEI in the germline V gene. This CDR3 spans 13 amino acids. CDR3 amino acids: CASSSGQGETQYF. CDR3 nucleotides: TGTGCCAGCAGTTCTGGACAGGGGGAGACCCAGTACTTC.

J is TRBJ1-1 and V is TRBV20-1; D unclear. Trimming removed 3 bases from V and 4 bases from J, with 12 bases in between. Looked up from germline, CDR1 is DFQATT and CDR2 is SNEGSKA (reference sequence). This CDR3 is built from 13 residues. CDR3 sequence (DNA): TGCAGTGCTAGTGACCGGAGCGGCACTGAAGCTTTCTTT. Translating gives CSASDRSGTEAFF.

V is TRBV19 and J is TRBJ2-1; TRBD2 might be the D (6 bases). This CDR3 has 14 residues. The V end was cut by 3 bases, the J end by 7 bases, with 13 bases between. Germline assignment: CDR1 LNHDA and CDR2 SQIVND (reference sequence). Here the CDR3 reads CASSISAGWNEQFF. Written as DNA, the CDR3 is TGTGCCAGTAGTATTTCGGCGGGATGGAATGAGCAGTTCTTC.

The CDR3 is CASSLPGANTEAFF. CDR3 bases: TGTGCCAGCAGTTTACCGGGTGCGAACACTGAAGCTTTCTTT. The J gene is TRBJ1-1, the V gene TRBV28; the D is unclear. The CDR3 has 14 residues. CDR1 and CDR2 (germline): MDHEN, SYDVKM. The V gene lost 2 bases and the J gene lost 1 base, with 8 bases spanning the gap.

This clone was observed a handful of times. The rearrangement links TRBV28 to TRBJ2-2; D might be TRBD1 (7 bases). Germline V CDR1 and CDR2: MDHEN, SYDVKM. This CDR3 is built from 16 residues. V gave up 1 base and J gave up 5 bases, with 14 bases separating them. As DNA, the CDR3 is TGTGCCAGCAGTTTATTTGGAGGGGGCTGGACCGGGGAGCTGTTTTTT. Its protein product is CASSLFGGGWTGELFF. Full variable domain (missing parts from reference TRBV28 and TRBJ2-2): DVKVTQSSRYLVKRTGEKVFLECVQDMDHENMFWYRQDPGLGLRLIYFSYDVKMKEKGDIPEGYSVSREKKERFSLILESASTNQTSMYLCASSLFGGGWTGELFFGEGSRLTVL.

The chain links TRBV5-1 to TRBJ2-2; D uncertain. This CDR3 has 16 residues. The ends were cut back, 1 base at V and 4 bases at J, with 14 bases in the middle. The germline CDR1 and CDR2 sequences are SGHRS and YFSETQ. CDR3 DNA sequence: TGCGCCAGCAGCTTGCCGGCCCGAACGGGCACCGGGGAGCTGTTTTTT. Translated: CASSLPARTGTGELFF.

The chain carries TRBV30 and TRBJ1-3; possibly TRBD1 for D (6 bases). CDR1 and CDR2 (germline): GTSNPN, SVGIG (reference sequence). CDR3 length equals 16 residues. The V end was cut by 0 bases, the J end by 0 bases, with 12 bases between. CDR3 bases: TGTGCCTGGAGTGTTGGCAGGGGATACTCTGGAAACACCATATATTTT. This gives the protein CAWSVGRGYSGNTIYF.